This T cell receptor beta chain was recovered during a study of radiotherapy plus CTLA-4 blockade in lung cancer. Study details: The study recorded objective responses in around a sixth of patients and disease control in about 30%. Whole-study results and caveats: Among blood TCR repertoires after radiotherapy plus ipilimumab, tumor-derived clones expanded.

A single count supports this clone. The antigen remains unidentified. The protocol was immunoSEQ multiplex PCR, while the TCRdb copy is restricted to in-frame clones and leaves out a portion. The sample lists around 100,000 clones, approximately 77% seen once, with around 3.3% in the top ten. The receptor comes from a human donor with non-small cell lung cancer that progressed on radiotherapy plus ipilimumab. Some clones in this sample may be carry-over from other donors' samples. Sequenced material: peripheral blood, taken from a patient treated with radiotherapy plus ipilimumab.

CDR3 loop: CASSQVLGNRGHEQYF. The CDR3 nucleotides read TGCGCCAGCAGCCAAGTGTTAGGAAACCGGGGCCACGAGCAGTACTTC. This rearrangement joins TRBV4-1 to TRBJ2-7; D is possibly TRBD1 or TRBD2 (5 bases each). The CDR3 has 16 amino acids. Germline V gene sequence: CDR1 MGHRA, CDR2 YSYEKL. Trimming removed 1 base from V and 5 bases from J, with 18 bases in between.